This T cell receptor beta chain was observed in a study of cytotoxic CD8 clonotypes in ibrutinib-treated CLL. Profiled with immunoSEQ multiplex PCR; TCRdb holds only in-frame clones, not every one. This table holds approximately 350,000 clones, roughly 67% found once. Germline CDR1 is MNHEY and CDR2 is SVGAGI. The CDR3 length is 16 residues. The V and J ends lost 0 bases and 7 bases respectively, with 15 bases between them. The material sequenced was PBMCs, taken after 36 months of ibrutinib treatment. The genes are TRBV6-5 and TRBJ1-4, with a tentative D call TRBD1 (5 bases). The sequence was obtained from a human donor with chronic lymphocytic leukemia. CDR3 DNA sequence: TGTGCCAGCAGTTACTCGATGTGGGGCGGCGGTGAAAAACTGTTTTTT. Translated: CASSYSMWGGGEKLFF.